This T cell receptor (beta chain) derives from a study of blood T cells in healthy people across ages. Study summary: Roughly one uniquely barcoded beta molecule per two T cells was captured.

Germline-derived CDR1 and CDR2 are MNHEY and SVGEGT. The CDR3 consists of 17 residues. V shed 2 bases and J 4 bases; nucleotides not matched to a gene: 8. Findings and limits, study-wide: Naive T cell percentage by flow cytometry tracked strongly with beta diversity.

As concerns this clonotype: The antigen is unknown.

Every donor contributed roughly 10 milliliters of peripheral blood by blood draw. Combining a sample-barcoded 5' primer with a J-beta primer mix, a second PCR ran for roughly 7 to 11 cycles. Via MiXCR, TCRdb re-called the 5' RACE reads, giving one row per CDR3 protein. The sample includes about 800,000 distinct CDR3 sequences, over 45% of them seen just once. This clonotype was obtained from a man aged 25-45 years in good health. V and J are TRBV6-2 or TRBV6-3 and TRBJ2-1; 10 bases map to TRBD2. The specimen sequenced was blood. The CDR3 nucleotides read TGTGCCAGCAGTTACCCTCCACTAGCGGGGCGATACAATGAGCAGTTCTTC. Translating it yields CASSYPPLAGRYNEQFF.